These 16 T cell receptor beta chains were all obtained from the same sample, sequenced in a study of OX40 agonist ivuxolimab in advanced cancers. Method: immunoSEQ multiplex PCR; TCRdb's copy keeps in-frame clones and lacks some. The sample includes more than 95,000 clones, roughly 92% of them seen just once. The sample was CD4+ or CD8+ T cells sorted from blood, taken in a trial of the OX40 agonist ivuxolimab. The receptors shown here come from an adult with an advanced solid tumor such as melanoma, head and neck, liver or kidney cancer.

The chain combines TRBV10-2 with TRBJ2-3, with 9 bases lining up with TRBD2. The germline gives CDR1 WSHSY, CDR2 SAAADI. Trimming at V came to 6 bases and at J to 3 bases, leaving 4 bases not matched to a gene. The CDR3 sequence is 14 residues long. The CDR3 sequence is CASRLAGWTDTQYF. DNA for the CDR3: TGCGCCAGCAGGCTAGCGGGGTGGACAGATACGCAGTATTTT.

This clone was seen once. The chain has TRBV5-6 and TRBJ2-2, with 8 bases fitting TRBD1. There are 17 residues in the CDR3. Looked up from germline, CDR1 is SGHDT and CDR2 is YYEEEE. The J segment lost 3 bases and the V segment lost 3 bases, leaving 10 bases of the junction unmatched. This CDR3 reads CASSSSRDRWDTGELFF. DNA of the CDR3: TGTGCCAGCAGCTCGTCCCGGGACAGGTGGGACACCGGGGAGCTGTTTTTT.

The chain recombines TRBV28 with TRBJ2-7, with 7 bases matching TRBD1. Trimming at V came to 4 bases and at J to 0 bases, leaving 9 bases not matched to a gene. CDR3 length equals 16 residues. Germline V CDR1 and CDR2: MDHEN, SYDVKM. CDR3 residues: CASSSYDRASSYEQYF. The CDR3 bases are TGTGCCAGCAGTTCCTACGACAGGGCTAGCTCCTACGAGCAGTACTTC.

The genes are TRBV9 and TRBJ2-7; 10 nucleotides align to TRBD1. Trimming cost V 3 bases and J 5 bases; bases outside gene matches: 5. Germline CDR1 reads SGDLS; CDR2 reads YYNGEE. The CDR3 has 14 residues. DNA of the CDR3: TGTGCCAGCAGCGGGGACAGGGGTTGGGACGAGCAGTACTTC. This sequence encodes CASSGDRGWDEQYF.

The rearrangement joins TRBV4-2 to TRBJ2-5; no clear D. V shed 1 base and J shed 2 bases, with 14 bases lying between them. CDR3 length equals 16 residues. Germline loops: CDR1 LGHNA, CDR2 YNFKEQ. For the CDR3, the DNA is TGTGCCAGCAGCCAAGCGCTCGCCCCTGAGCAAGAGACCCAGTACTTC. Encoded protein: CASSQALAPEQETQYF.

This chain connects TRBV18 to TRBJ1-5; 12 bases map to TRBD1. CDR1 and CDR2 (germline): KGHSH, LQKENI. The CDR3 has 15 residues. V shed 3 bases, J shed 5 bases, and the junction held 2 bases outside the gene matches. The CDR3 here is CASSPGTGGYQPQHF. Here the CDR3 DNA reads TGTGCCAGCTCACCGGGGACAGGGGGCTATCAGCCCCAGCATTTT.

The chain links TRBV7-3 to TRBJ2-3, with D tentatively TRBD2 (6 bases). CDR1 SGHTA and CDR2 FQGTGA come from the germline V gene. This CDR3 has 16 residues. Trimming took 2 bases from V and 3 from J, leaving 15 bases between them. The CDR3 nucleotides are TGTGCCAGCAGCTTAGAACCGGGACTGGAAACAGATACGCAGTATTTT. This gives the protein CASSLEPGLETDTQYF. The full variable domain, rest sourced from reference TRBV7-3 and TRBJ2-3, is GAGVSQTPSNKVTEKGKYVELRCDPISGHTALYWYRQSLGQGPEFLIYFQGTGAADDSGLPNDRFFAVRPEGSVSTLKIQRTERGDSAVYLCASSLEPGLETDTQYFGPGTRLTVL.

The V call is TRBV9, the J call TRBJ2-1, with a weak D call TRBD2 (6 bases). Germline loops: CDR1 SGDLS, CDR2 YYNGEE. The V gene lost 4 bases and the J gene lost 0 bases, with 17 bases spanning the gap. The CDR3 loop spans 17 amino acids. The CDR3 here is CASSPSGGSSSYNEQFF. DNA for the CDR3: TGTGCCAGCAGCCCCTCCGGAGGGTCGAGCTCCTACAATGAGCAGTTCTTC.

The chain uses TRBV28 and TRBJ1-3, with D possibly matching TRBD1 (6 bases). With 4 bases removed from V and 2 bases from J, the gap between germline ends came to 18 bases. The germline V gene has CDR1 MDHEN and CDR2 SYDVKM. This CDR3 has 17 residues. The CDR3 reads CASSSDPGHRAGNTIYF. CDR3 in DNA: TGTGCCAGCAGTTCGGACCCAGGGCACAGGGCTGGAAACACCATATATTTT. Looking up the rest from reference TRBV28 and TRBJ1-3 gives the full variable domain: DVKVTQSSRYLVKRTGEKVFLECVQDMDHENMFWYRQDPGLGLRLIYFSYDVKMKEKGDIPEGYSVSREKKERFSLILESASTNQTSMYLCASSSDPGHRAGNTIYFGEGSWLTVV.

V gene TRBV11-2 combines with J gene TRBJ1-5; D gene uncertain. From germline, CDR1 is SGHAT and CDR2 FQNNGV. The CDR3 consists of 13 residues. V was pared by 2 bases and J by 7 bases, with 9 bases between. For the CDR3, the DNA is TGTGCCAGCAGCTTAAGCATTTCCCAGCCCCAGCATTTT. The encoded protein is CASSLSISQPQHF.

This clone occurred a few times. This chain links TRBV30 with TRBJ1-1; D uncertain. Germline lookup yields CDR1 GTSNPN and CDR2 SVGIG (reference sequence). V was shortened by 4 bases and J by 3 bases, with 6 bases between the two germline ends. CDR3 size: 11 residues. The CDR3 loop reads CAWTRYTEAFF. DNA for the CDR3: TGTGCCTGGACACGCTACACTGAAGCTTTCTTT.

This sequence joins TRBV6-5 and TRBJ1-3; D not resolved. The CDR3 covers 16 residues. Germline values: CDR1 MNHEY, CDR2 SVGAGI. The ends were cut back, 1 base at V and 4 bases at J, with 14 bases in the middle. CDR3: CASSYFSPGGGNTIYF. CDR3 DNA: TGTGCCAGCAGTTACTTCAGCCCCGGTGGGGGAAACACCATATATTTT.

This clone has just one count. The chain combines TRBV19 with TRBJ2-7; D ambiguous. Trimming removed 8 bases from V and 3 bases from J, with 14 bases in between. CDR1 is LNHDA, CDR2 SQIVND, per germline (reference sequence). The CDR3 totals 13 residues. Here the CDR3 reads CASRSRNSYEQYF. The CDR3 DNA reads as TGTGCCAGTCGAAGTAGGAACAGCTACGAGCAGTACTTC.

The V gene is TRBV7-3, the J gene TRBJ2-1; D is tentatively TRBD1 or TRBD2 (7 bases each). The ends were cut back, 4 bases at V and 7 bases at J, with 17 bases in the middle. The CDR3 covers 15 residues. The germline CDR1 and CDR2 sequences are SGHTA and FQGTGA. Here the CDR3 DNA reads TGTGCCAGCAGCTCCTGGACAGGACTAGGGAATGAGCAGTTCTTC. It translates to CASSSWTGLGNEQFF.

The CDR3 DNA sequence: TGTGCCGCGGGACAGGGGGCTGTGAACACTGAAGCTTTCTTT. As protein: CAAGQGAVNTEAFF. This chain joins TRBV28 and TRBJ1-1; TRBD1 matches 12 bases. Germline loops: CDR1 MDHEN, CDR2 SYDVKM. This CDR3 is 14 amino acids long. The V segment lost 11 bases and the J segment 0 bases; nucleotides outside the gene matches: 4.

J is TRBJ2-3 and V is TRBV4-3, with D maybe TRBD2 (6 bases). Trimming left V 4 bases short and J 7 bases short, with 12 bases between. The CDR3 length is 13 residues. Germline V lookup: CDR1 LGHNA, CDR2 YSLEER. The DNA of the CDR3 is TGCGCCAGCAGCCCCACGGCGGGGTATACGCAGTATTTT. It specifies CASSPTAGYTQYF.